The 13 T cell receptor beta chains in this list originate from one sample, sequenced in a study of read filtering for tumor transcriptome and immune sequencing. Molecular barcoded adaptors covering alpha/delta and beta/gamma chains were used on 400 ng RNA. TCRdb recomputed calls from the reads with MiXCR, one row per CDR3 protein. The sample yields approximately 37,000 distinct CDR3 sequences, 12% to 15% seen once. The material sequenced was a population of CD138-negative cells sorted from bone marrow. These receptors were obtained from a donor older than 35 with multiple myeloma.

The chain carries TRBV5-1 and TRBJ2-2, with no clear D. The CDR3 loop spans 13 amino acids. V was pared by 0 bases and J by 4 bases, with 4 bases between. Germline loops: CDR1 SGHRS, CDR2 YFSETQ. The CDR3 region is CASSLEGTGELFF. CDR3 bases: TGCGCCAGCAGCTTGGAGGGCACCGGGGAGCTGTTTTTT.

This clonotype was detected ten times or more. The rearrangement links TRBV7-3 to TRBJ2-7; D is undetermined. V was clipped by 2 bases and J by 4 bases, with 18 bases between them. The CDR3 extends over 16 amino acids. In germline, CDR1 is SGHTA, CDR2 FQGTGA. CDR3 bases: TGTGCCAGCAGCTTACGGTCTCTAGGTAATGATTACGAGCAGTACTTC. Residues: CASSLRSLGNDYEQYF.

This clonotype was observed a few times. The chain has TRBV20-1 and TRBJ2-5; 7 nucleotides align to TRBD1. V gave up 5 bases and J gave up 1 base; unmatched junction bases: 4. Germline values: CDR1 DFQATT, CDR2 SNEGSKA (reference sequence). This CDR3 spans 13 amino acids. The CDR3 nucleotides read TGCAGTGCTCGGGACAGCGTCCAAGAGACCCAGTACTTC. Residues: CSARDSVQETQYF.

This clonotype was seen ten or more times. The J gene is TRBJ2-4, the V gene TRBV7-6, with a weak D call TRBD2 (6 bases). V lost 1 base to trimming and J lost 8 bases, with 9 bases between them. The germline V gene encodes CDR1 SGHVS and CDR2 FNYEAQ. CDR3 size: 13 residues. The CDR3 region is CASSLGTTDIQYF. The CDR3 nucleotides read TGTGCCAGCAGCTTAGGGACTACAGACATTCAGTACTTC. Together with reference TRBV7-6 and TRBJ2-4, the CDR3 gives the full variable domain: GAGVSQSPRYKVTKRGQDVALRCDPISGHVSLYWYRQALGQGPEFLTYFNYEAQQDKSGLPNDRFSAERPEGSISTLTIQRTEQRDSAMYRCASSLGTTDIQYFGAGTRLSVL.

As to this clonotype: A read error may explain this, as a much larger clone is one base away. V and J are TRBV6-5 and TRBJ1-2; no reliable D call. The germline gives CDR1 MNHEY, CDR2 SVGAGI. The CDR3 runs to 12 residues. V was trimmed by 6 bases and J by 7 bases, leaving 12 bases between them. The CDR3 region has the DNA TGTGCCAGCAGAAAAGCTAGCGCTGGCTACACCTTC. Amino acids: CASRKASAGYTF.

Concerning this clonotype: This sequence is one base from a far larger clone and is likely a read error. This sequence joins TRBV5-5 and TRBJ2-1; either TRBD1 or TRBD2 may supply D (5 bases each). Trimming pared 5 bases from V and 2 bases from J, leaving 14 bases between. The germline V gene has CDR1 SGHKS and CDR2 YYEKEE (reference sequence). The CDR3 loop spans 15 amino acids. CDR3 bases: TGTGCCAGCAGTTCGGGACCGAACCCCTACAATGAGCAGTTCTTC. This codes for CASSSGPNPYNEQFF.

This clonotype was found many times. This chain joins TRBV10-3 and TRBJ2-3, with a weak D call TRBD2 (5 bases). V shed 2 bases and J shed 8 bases, with 14 bases lying between them. Germline V CDR1 and CDR2: ENHRY, SYGVKD. This CDR3 spans 14 amino acids. CDR3 amino acids: CAISERGGGGTQYF. For the CDR3, the DNA is TGTGCCATCAGTGAGCGAGGTGGAGGCGGTACGCAGTATTTT.

This clonotype occurred many times. The chain employs TRBV7-9 and TRBJ2-6; tentative D call: TRBD1 (5 bases). Germline V lookup: CDR1 SEHNR, CDR2 FQNEAQ (reference sequence). Trimming took 5 bases from V and 2 from J, leaving 10 bases between them. The CDR3 is made up of 15 amino acids. CDR3 in DNA: TGTGCCAGCAGCCCCCAGACAGCTGGGGCCAACGTCCTGACTTTC. Residues: CASSPQTAGANVLTF.

This clonotype was counted many times. This chain uses TRBV20-1 with TRBJ2-7; D could derive from TRBD1 or TRBD2 (5 bases each). V lost 0 bases, J lost 2 bases, and 14 bases lay in between. The germline V gene encodes CDR1 DFQATT and CDR2 SNEGSKA (reference sequence). The CDR3 covers 15 residues. CDR3: CSARDRDRGAYEQYF. CDR3 sequence (DNA): TGCAGTGCTAGAGATCGGGACCGAGGAGCCTACGAGCAGTACTTC.

This clonotype was seen repeatedly, ten times or more. In nucleotides, the CDR3 is TGTGCCAGCAGCCGGGACAGGTTTCAGCCCCAGCATTTT. Its protein product is CASSRDRFQPQHF. The chain couples TRBV14 to TRBJ1-5, with TRBD1 matching 8 bases. The CDR3 runs 13 residues. J gave up 6 bases and V 4 bases, and 2 bases lay outside the gene matches. Germline CDR1 and CDR2: SGHDN and FVKESK.

The gene calls are TRBV19 and TRBJ2-1, with D perhaps matching TRBD1 or TRBD2 (6 bases each). This CDR3 region has 19 residues. Germline V gene lookup returns CDR1 LNHDA and CDR2 SQIVND (reference sequence). Trimming took off 7 bases at V and 4 bases at J, with 29 bases between the two ends. The CDR3 is CASTLLAGRGQGMYNEQFF. CDR3 nucleotide sequence: TGTGCCAGTACGTTGTTAGCCGGGAGAGGCCAGGGGATGTACAATGAGCAGTTCTTC.

This clonotype was recorded at least ten times. The gene calls are TRBV5-1 and TRBJ2-2; D possibly corresponds to TRBD2 (5 bases). The germline V and J ends were trimmed by 5 bases and 5 bases, with 10 bases remaining between them. The length of the CDR3 is 13 residues. The V gene's germline CDR1 is SGHRS and CDR2 YFSETQ. This chain's CDR3 is CASRLAGTGELFF. The CDR3 nucleotides read TGCGCCAGCAGGCTAGCCGGAACCGGGGAGCTGTTTTTT.

This clonotype showed up many times. The chain carries TRBV18 and TRBJ1-5, with TRBD1 as a possible D gene (5 bases). Germline V lookup: CDR1 KGHSH, CDR2 LQKENI. CDR3 size: 15 residues. Trimming cost V 2 bases and J 7 bases, with 15 bases left between them. CDR3 region: CASSPSYQGEQPQHF. The DNA of the CDR3 is TGTGCCAGCTCACCATCATATCAGGGTGAGCAGCCCCAGCATTTT. Supplemented by reference TRBV18 and TRBJ1-5, the full variable domain reads NAGVMQNPRHLVRRRGQEARLRCSPMKGHSHVYWYRQLPEEGLKFMVYLQKENIIDESGMPKERFSAEFPKEGPSILRIQQVVRGDSAAYFCASSPSYQGEQPQHFGDGTRLSIL.